A selection of T cell receptor beta chains follows, all from one sample in a study of blood T cell repertoires in COVID-19. Clones were sequenced by immunoSEQ multiplex PCR, and TCRdb holds only the in-frame ones, with some missing. This table holds 75,000 to 100,000 clones, around 78% found once. The source material was peripheral blood. The receptors come from a human donor in a cohort sampled during active COVID-19. CDR3s include the opening cysteine and the closing phenylalanine or tryptophan. The D gene is left open where the match is weak. Clone size is not always given. Where it is, it says once, few, many or a class for expanded clones.

J gene	D gene	V gene	CDR3 length	clone size	CDR3 DNA	CDR3 protein
TRBJ2-5	TRBD2	TRBV13	15	-	TGTGCCAGCAGCGGAAGCGGGGGGGACCAAGAGACCCAGTACTTC	CASSGSGGDQETQYF
TRBJ2-1	TRBD1	TRBV5-4	15	few	TGTGCCAGCAGCGCGGACAGGGGGGCCTACAATGAGCAGTTCTTC	CASSADRGAYNEQFF
TRBJ1-2	-	TRBV24-1	14	-	TGTGCCACCCGGGAGGGCAGACCTAACTATGGCTACACCTTC	CATREGRPNYGYTF
TRBJ1-6	-	TRBV4-3	13	-	TGCGCCAGCAGCCTCCGTGGCTCTTCACCCCTCCACTTT	CASSLRGSSPLHF
TRBJ2-7	-	TRBV19	17	-	TGTGCCAGTAGTATAATGGGGAGGATAGGGGATTCCTACGAGCAGTACTTC	CASSIMGRIGDSYEQYF
TRBJ2-7	TRBD1	TRBV25-1	12	-	TGTGCCAGTCGACAGGGTAACTACGAGCAGTACTTC	CASRQGNYEQYF
TRBJ2-3	TRBD1	TRBV23-1	14	-	TGCGCCAGCAGTCGACAGGGAGTTACAGATACGCAGTATTTT	CASSRQGVTDTQYF
TRBJ1-5	TRBD1	TRBV5-4	15	-	TGTGCCAGCAGCCGGGACAGGGGGTTTTCGGAGCCCCAGCATTTT	CASSRDRGFSEPQHF
TRBJ2-3	-	TRBV2	12	-	TGTGCCAGCAGCCGAGGTCAAGATACGCAGTATTTT	CASSRGQDTQYF
TRBJ2-3	TRBD2	TRBV4-2	17	-	TGTGCCAGCAGCCAACGACTAGCGGGAGCGGGAACAGATACGCAGTATTTT	CASSQRLAGAGTDTQYF
TRBJ1-6	-	TRBV11-2	11	-	TGTGCCAGCAGCTCCGCGGGCCCCCTCCACTTT	CASSSAGPLHF
TRBJ1-2	-	TRBV7-6	14	-	TGTGCCAGCAGCTTAGTTTCCTTGGTCAGTTACTACACCTTC	CASSLVSLVSYYTF
TRBJ1-1	-	TRBV5-5	13	-	TGTGCCAGCAGCTTGCTTCAGGGCTCTGAAGCTTTCTTT	CASSLLQGSEAFF
TRBJ2-7	-	TRBV10-3	18	-	TGTGCCATCAGTGACAACCATGAATGGGGCAATAAAGGGGCCGAGCAGTACTTC	CAISDNHEWGNKGAEQYF
TRBJ1-4	-	TRBV7-2	14	-	TGTGCCAGCAGCACCCGGGGGGGTAATGAAAAACTGTTTTTT	CASSTRGGNEKLFF
TRBJ2-2	TRBD2	TRBV29-1	14	-	TGCAGCGCCACACTAGCGGGAGTGGCCGGGGAGCTGTTTTTT	CSATLAGVAGELFF
TRBJ1-6	TRBD1	TRBV5-5	13	-	TGTGCCAGCAGCATCACAGGGGATTCACCCCTCCACTTT	CASSITGDSPLHF
TRBJ2-1	-	TRBV4-1	15	-	TGCGCCAGCAGCCAAGTGGAGCTAGCGCTGGGTGAGCAGTTCTTC	CASSQVELALGEQFF
TRBJ2-7	TRBD2	TRBV18	15	-	TGTGCCAGCTCACCACGGGGAGCGGGAACCTACGAGCAGTACTTC	CASSPRGAGTYEQYF
TRBJ2-7	-	TRBV30	14	-	TGTGCCTGGAGTGTACTAGGGATCGAGTACGAGCAGTACTTC	CAWSVLGIEYEQYF
TRBJ2-3	-	TRBV7-3	14	-	TGTGCCAGCAGTCCGACAGGAAGCACAGATACGCAGTATTTT	CASSPTGSTDTQYF
TRBJ1-1	TRBD1	TRBV6-5	13	-	TGTGCCAGCAGGTTCACAGGGGGTACTGAAGCTTTCTTT	CASRFTGGTEAFF
TRBJ2-3	-	TRBV30	15	medium-sized	TGTGCCTGGAGCCCTGGCGGAGGTGGGACAGATACGCAGTATTTT	CAWSPGGGGTDTQYF
TRBJ1-6	TRBD1	TRBV6-5	14	-	TGTGCCAGCCGGTCGACAGGGGGGGATTCACCCCTCCACTTT	CASRSTGGDSPLHF
TRBJ2-2	-	TRBV7-3	15	few	TGTGCCAGCAGCTTAGGCGCGAGCCGGGGCGGGGAGCTGTTTTTT	CASSLGASRGGELFF
TRBJ1-1	-	TRBV7-9	14	-	TGTGCCAGCAGCGGACTCACCTGGAACACTGAAGCTTTCTTT	CASSGLTWNTEAFF
TRBJ1-1	-	TRBV10-1	16	few	TGCGCCAGCAGTGAGGTTCAACAGGGCCTGAACACTGAAGCTTTCTTT	CASSEVQQGLNTEAFF